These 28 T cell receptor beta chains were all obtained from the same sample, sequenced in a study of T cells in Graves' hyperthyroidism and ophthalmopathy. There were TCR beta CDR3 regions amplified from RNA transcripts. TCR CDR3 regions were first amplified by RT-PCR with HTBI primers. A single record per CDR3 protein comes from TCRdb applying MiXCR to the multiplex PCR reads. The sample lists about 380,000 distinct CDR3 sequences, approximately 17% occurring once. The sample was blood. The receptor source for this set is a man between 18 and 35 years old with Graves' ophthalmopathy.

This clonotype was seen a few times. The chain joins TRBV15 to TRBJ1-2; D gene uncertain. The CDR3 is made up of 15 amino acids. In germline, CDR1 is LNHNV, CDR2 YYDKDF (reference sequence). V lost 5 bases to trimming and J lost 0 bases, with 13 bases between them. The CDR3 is CATSGGEPSNYGYTF. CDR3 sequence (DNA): TGTGCCACCAGCGGCGGGGAGCCATCTAACTATGGCTACACCTTC.

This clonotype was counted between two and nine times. The CDR3 region has the DNA TGTGCCAGTAGTATAGGCAGGGTCAATGAGCAGTTCTTC. It specifies CASSIGRVNEQFF. This chain links TRBV19 with TRBJ2-1; D is perhaps TRBD1 (5 bases). Deletions cut 1 base from V and 6 bases from J, with 7 bases between. The germline CDR1 and CDR2 sequences are LNHDA and SQIVND (reference sequence). The CDR3 has 13 residues.

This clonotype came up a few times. CDR3: CASSRRDHNYGYTF. CDR3 sequence (DNA): TGTGCCAGCAGCCGGAGGGACCACAACTATGGCTACACCTTC. V usage is TRBV6-2 or TRBV6-3 and J usage is TRBJ1-2; maybe TRBD1 (5 bases). CDR3 size: 14 residues. With 6 bases removed from V and 2 bases from J, the gap between germline ends came to 13 bases. Germline CDR1 and CDR2: MNHEY and SVGEGT.

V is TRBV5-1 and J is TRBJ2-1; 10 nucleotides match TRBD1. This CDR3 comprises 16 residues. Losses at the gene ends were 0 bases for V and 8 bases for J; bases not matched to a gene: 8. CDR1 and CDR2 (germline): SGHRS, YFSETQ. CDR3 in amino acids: CASSLAMGQGYDEQFF. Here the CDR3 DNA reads TGCGCCAGCAGCTTGGCCATGGGACAGGGGTATGATGAGCAGTTCTTC. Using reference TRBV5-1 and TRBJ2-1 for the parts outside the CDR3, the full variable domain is KAGVTQTPRYLIKTRGQQVTLSCSPISGHRSVSWYQQTPGQGLQFLFEYFSETQRNKGNFPGRFSGRQFSNSRSEMNVSTLELGDSALYLCASSLAMGQGYDEQFFGPGTRLTVL.

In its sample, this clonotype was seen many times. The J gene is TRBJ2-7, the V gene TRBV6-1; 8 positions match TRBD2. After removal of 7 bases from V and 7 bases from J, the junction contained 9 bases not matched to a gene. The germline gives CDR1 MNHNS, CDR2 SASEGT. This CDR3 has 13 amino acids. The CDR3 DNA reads TGTGCCAGCACCCCGGGGGGGAAGGAGGAGCAGTACTTC. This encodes CASTPGGKEEQYF.

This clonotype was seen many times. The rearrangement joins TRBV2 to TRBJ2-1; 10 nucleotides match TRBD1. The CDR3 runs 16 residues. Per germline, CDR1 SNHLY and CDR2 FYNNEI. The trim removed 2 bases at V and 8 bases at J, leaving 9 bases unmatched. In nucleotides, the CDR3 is TGTGCCAGCAGTGAATCGGGGACAGGGGTAGGAGATGAGCAGTTCTTC. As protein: CASSESGTGVGDEQFF.

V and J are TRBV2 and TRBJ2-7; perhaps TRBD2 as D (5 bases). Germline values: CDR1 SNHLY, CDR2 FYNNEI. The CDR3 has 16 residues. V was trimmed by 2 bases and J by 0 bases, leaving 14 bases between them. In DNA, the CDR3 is TGTGCCAGCAGTGAACCGGCGGGCTTTTTCTCCTACGAGCAGTACTTC. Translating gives CASSEPAGFFSYEQYF. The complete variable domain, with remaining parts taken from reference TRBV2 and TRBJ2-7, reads EPEVTQTPSHQVTQMGQEVILRCVPISNHLYFYWYRQILGQKVEFLVSFYNNEISEKSEIFDDQFSVERPDGSNFTLKIRSTKLEDSAMYFCASSEPAGFFSYEQYFGPGTRLTVT.

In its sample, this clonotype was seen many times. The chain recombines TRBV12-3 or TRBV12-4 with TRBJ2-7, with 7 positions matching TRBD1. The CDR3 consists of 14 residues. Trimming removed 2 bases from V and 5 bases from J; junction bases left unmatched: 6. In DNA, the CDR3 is TGTGCCAGCAGTTTAAGGGGACAGTATCACGAGCAGTACTTC. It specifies CASSLRGQYHEQYF.

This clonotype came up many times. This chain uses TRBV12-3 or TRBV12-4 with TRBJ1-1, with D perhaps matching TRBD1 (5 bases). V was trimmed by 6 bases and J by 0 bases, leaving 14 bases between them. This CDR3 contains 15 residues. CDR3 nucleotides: TGTGCCAGCAGGGCGGGGAGAGGGGTGAACACTGAAGCTTTCTTT. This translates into CASRAGRGVNTEAFF.

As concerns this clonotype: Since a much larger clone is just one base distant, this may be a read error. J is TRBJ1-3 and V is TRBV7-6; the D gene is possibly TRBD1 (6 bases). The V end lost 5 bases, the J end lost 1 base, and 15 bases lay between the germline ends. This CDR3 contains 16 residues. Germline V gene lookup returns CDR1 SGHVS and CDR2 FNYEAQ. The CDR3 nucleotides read TGTGCCAGCAGCCCAGGGGCGGAAAAATCTGGAAACACCATATATTTT. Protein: CASSPGAEKSGNTIYF.

The DNA for the CDR3 is TGCAGCGTTGTGCGCTCTGGGGCCAACGTCCTGACTTTC. It codes for CSVVRSGANVLTF. The chain employs TRBV29-1 and TRBJ2-6; D is uncertain. Trimming took 4 bases from V and 0 from J, leaving 4 bases between them. Per the germline V gene, CDR1 is SQVTM and CDR2 is ANQGSEA. CDR3 length: 13 amino acids.

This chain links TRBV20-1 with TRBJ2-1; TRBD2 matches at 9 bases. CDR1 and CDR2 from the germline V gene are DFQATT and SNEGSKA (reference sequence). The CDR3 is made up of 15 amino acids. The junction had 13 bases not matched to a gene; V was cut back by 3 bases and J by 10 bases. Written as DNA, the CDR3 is TGCAGTGCTAGGGGGGCGGGGGGGCGGGGGCGAGAGCAGTTCTTC. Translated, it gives CSARGAGGRGREQFF.

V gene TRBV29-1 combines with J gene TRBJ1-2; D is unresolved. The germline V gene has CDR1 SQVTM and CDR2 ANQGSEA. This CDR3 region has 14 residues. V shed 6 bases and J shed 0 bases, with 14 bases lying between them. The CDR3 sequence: CSVVFAVSNYGYTF. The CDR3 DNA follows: TGCAGCGTGGTCTTTGCAGTCTCTAACTATGGCTACACCTTC.

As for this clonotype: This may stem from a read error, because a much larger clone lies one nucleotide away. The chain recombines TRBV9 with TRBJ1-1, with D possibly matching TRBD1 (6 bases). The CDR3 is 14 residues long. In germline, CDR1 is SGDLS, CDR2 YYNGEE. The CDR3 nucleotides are TGTGCCGGCAGCCCCCCACAGGGACGAACTGAAGCTTTCTTT. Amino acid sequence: CAGSPPQGRTEAFF.

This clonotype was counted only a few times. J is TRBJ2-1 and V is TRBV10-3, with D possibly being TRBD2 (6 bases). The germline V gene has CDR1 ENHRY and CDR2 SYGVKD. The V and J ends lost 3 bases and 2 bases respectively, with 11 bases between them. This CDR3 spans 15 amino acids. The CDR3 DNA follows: TGTGCCATCAGTGACCGGGACTTTACCTACAATGAGCAGTTCTTC. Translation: CAISDRDFTYNEQFF.

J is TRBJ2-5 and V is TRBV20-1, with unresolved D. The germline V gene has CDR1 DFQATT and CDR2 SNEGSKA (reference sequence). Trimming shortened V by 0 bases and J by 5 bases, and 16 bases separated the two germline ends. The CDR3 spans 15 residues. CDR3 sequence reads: CSARDLILYEETQYF. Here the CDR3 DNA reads TGCAGTGCTAGAGATCTTATCCTCTACGAGGAGACCCAGTACTTC.

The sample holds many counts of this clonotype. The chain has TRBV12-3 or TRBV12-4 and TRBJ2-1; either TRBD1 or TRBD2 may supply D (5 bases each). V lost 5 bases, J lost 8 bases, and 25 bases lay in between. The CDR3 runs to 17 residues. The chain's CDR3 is CASSRASGDLLRDEQFF. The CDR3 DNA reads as TGTGCCAGCAGTCGCGCCTCCGGGGACCTCCTCCGAGATGAGCAGTTCTTC.

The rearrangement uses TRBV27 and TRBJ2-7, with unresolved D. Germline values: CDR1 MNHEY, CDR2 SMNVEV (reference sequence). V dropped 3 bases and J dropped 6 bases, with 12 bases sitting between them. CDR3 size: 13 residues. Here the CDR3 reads CASSLRSPIEQYF. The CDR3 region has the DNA TGTGCCAGCAGTTTGAGGTCCCCCATCGAGCAGTACTTC.

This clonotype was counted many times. CDR3 amino acids: CSAQKGGRETQYF. CDR3 DNA: TGCAGTGCCCAAAAAGGGGGTCGCGAGACCCAGTACTTC. This sequence joins TRBV20-1 and TRBJ2-5; D might be TRBD1 (6 bases). The germline CDR1 and CDR2 sequences are DFQATT and SNEGSKA (reference sequence). CDR3 length: 13 amino acids. V was cut by 6 bases and J by 5 bases, with 16 bases left in between.

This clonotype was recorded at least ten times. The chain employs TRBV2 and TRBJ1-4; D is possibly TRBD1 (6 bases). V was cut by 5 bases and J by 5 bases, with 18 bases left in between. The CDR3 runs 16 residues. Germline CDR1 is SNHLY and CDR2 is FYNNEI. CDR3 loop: CASSPTAGDINEKLFF. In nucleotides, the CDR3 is TGTGCCAGCAGTCCGACCGCAGGGGACATCAATGAAAAACTGTTTTTT.

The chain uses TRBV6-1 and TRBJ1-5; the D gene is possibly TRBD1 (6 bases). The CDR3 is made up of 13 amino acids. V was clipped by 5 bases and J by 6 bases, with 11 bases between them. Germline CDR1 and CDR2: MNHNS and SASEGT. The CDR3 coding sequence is TGTGCCAGCAGTAATCAAGGGGGTCAGCCCCAGCATTTT. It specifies CASSNQGGQPQHF.

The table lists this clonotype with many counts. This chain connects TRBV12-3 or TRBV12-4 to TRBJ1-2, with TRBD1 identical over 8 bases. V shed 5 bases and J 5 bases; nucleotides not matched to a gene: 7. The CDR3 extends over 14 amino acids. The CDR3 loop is CASSQTGGPYGYTF. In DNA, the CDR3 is TGTGCCAGCAGTCAAACAGGGGGGCCATATGGCTACACCTTC.

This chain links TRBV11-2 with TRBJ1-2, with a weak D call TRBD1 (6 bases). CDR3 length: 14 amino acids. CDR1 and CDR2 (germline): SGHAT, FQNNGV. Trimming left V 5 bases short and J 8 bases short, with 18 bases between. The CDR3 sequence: CASSPIKGGPGYTF. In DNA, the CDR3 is TGTGCCAGCAGCCCCATCAAGGGGGGACCGGGCTACACCTTC.

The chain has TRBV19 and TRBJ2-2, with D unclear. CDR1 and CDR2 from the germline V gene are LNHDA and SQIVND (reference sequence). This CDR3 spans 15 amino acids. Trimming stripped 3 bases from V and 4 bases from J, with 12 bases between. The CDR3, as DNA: TGTGCCAGTAGTATCTGGAGCTCGGGCACCGGGGAGCTGTTTTTT. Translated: CASSIWSSGTGELFF.

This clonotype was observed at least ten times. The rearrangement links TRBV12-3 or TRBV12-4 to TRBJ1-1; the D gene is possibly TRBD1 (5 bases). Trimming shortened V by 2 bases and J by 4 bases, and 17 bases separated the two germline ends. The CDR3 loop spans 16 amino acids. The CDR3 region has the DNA TGTGCCAGCAGTTTAAGGTTTGGGGGGATAGGCACTGAAGCTTTCTTT. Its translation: CASSLRFGGIGTEAFF.

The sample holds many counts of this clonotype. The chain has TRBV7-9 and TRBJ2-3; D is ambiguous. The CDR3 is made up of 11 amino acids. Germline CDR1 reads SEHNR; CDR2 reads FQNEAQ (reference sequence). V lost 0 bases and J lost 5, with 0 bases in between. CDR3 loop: CASSLADTQYF. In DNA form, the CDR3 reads TGTGCCAGCAGCTTAGCAGATACGCAGTATTTT.

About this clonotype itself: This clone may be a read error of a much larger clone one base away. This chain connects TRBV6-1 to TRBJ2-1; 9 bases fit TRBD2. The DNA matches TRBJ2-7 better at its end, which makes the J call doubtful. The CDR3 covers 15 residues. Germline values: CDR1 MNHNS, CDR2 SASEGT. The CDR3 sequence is CASSPPLAGYNEQYF. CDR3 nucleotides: TGTGCCAGCAGCCCCCCCCTAGCGGGGTACAATGAGCAGTACTTC.

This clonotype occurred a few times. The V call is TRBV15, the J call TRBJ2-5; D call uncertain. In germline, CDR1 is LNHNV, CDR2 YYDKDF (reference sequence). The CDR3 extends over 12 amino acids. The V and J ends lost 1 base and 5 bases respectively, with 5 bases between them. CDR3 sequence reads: CATSRVGETQYF. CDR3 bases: TGTGCCACCAGCAGAGTCGGGGAGACCCAGTACTTC.